This paragraph covers one T cell receptor (beta chain) sequence. What it binds is unknown. CDR1 is ENHRY, CDR2 SYGVKD, per germline. This CDR3 is built from 13 residues. With 6 bases removed from V and 1 base from J, the gap between germline ends came to 9 bases. This specimen comes from a study of siplizumab effects on memory and regulatory T cells. Study outcomes and limitations: The study found naive T cells seemingly more diverse than memory cells and seemingly major alloresponse contributors. No more than a minor fraction of alloreactive clones could be traced back to unstimulated subsets. Alloreactive sequences whose origin lay in unstimulated CD4+ memory cells were significantly reduced by siplizumab.

Assayed TCR templates numbered 90,000 to 100,000 for each sample. Profiling relied on immunoSEQ multiplex PCR, and the TCRdb table lists in-frame clones only, not all of them. The sample contains some 40,000 clones, more than 70% of which appear only once. This receptor was obtained from a human donor in good health. The source material was naive CD4+ T cells sorted from blood. This chain uses TRBV10-3 with TRBJ1-1, with D maybe TRBD1 (5 bases). The CDR3 DNA sequence: TGTGCCATCAGGGGGGTTGAGAACACTGAAGCTTTCTTT. This translates into CAIRGVENTEAFF.